A single sample is the source of the 26 T cell receptor beta chains below, sequenced in a study of molecular identifiers for immune sequencing clone quantification. TCRdb reanalysed the PCR reads using MiXCR and keeps one entry per CDR3 protein. The profile shows about 630,000 distinct CDR3 sequences, over 25% of them singletons. Material for sequencing was naive CD8+ T cells from blood, with Jurkat cell RNA spiked in. As to subset: FACS-sorted CD8+CD4-CCR7+CD45RA+ naive T cells. Every receptor here comes from a human donor in good health. Some libraries in this study had Jurkat cell RNA spiked in.

This clonotype has a count of ten or more. The genes are TRBV7-6 and TRBJ2-7, with 9 bases lining up with TRBD1. Germline-derived CDR1 and CDR2 are SGHVS and FNYEAQ. V lost 5 bases and J lost 3; bases outside the gene matches: 11. This CDR3 has 16 residues. DNA of the CDR3: TGTGCCAGCAGCCCCGGGACAGGGCTAAGGGGCTACGAGCAGTACTTC. This sequence encodes CASSPGTGLRGYEQYF.

For this clonotype: This could be a read error, since a much larger clone is one nucleotide away. The rearrangement uses TRBV30 and TRBJ2-7; TRBD2 matches 7 bases. The V gene end was trimmed by 1 base and the J gene end by 0 bases; junction bases not matched to a gene: 12. The CDR3 is 17 amino acids. CDR1 is GTSNPN, CDR2 SVGIG, per germline (reference sequence). The CDR3: CAWSAGLSGPSSYEQYF. The CDR3 DNA reads TGTGCCTGGAGTGCGGGACTATCGGGCCCGAGCTCCTACGAGCAGTACTTC.

As to this clonotype: A read error may account for a junction end that differs from germline. The chain links TRBV7-3 to TRBJ2-5; D ambiguous. The CDR3 runs to 13 residues. The germline gives CDR1 SGHTA, CDR2 FQGTGA. For the CDR3, the DNA is TGTGCCAGCAGCCCAGGCTTGATGGAGACCCAGTGCTTC. It is translated as CASSPGLMETQCF.

This clonotype was detected many times. A read error may account for a junction end that differs from germline. J is TRBJ2-7 and V is TRBV7-9; either TRBD1 or TRBD2 may fit D (5 bases each). Germline lookup yields CDR1 SEHNR and CDR2 FQNEAQ (reference sequence). The CDR3 extends over 13 amino acids. CDR3 residues: CVSSLTGPYEQYF. DNA for the CDR3: TGTGTCAGCAGCTTAACGGGACCTTACGAGCAGTACTTC.

The sample holds a few counts of this clonotype. The chain joins TRBV30 to TRBJ2-1; tentatively, D is TRBD2 (6 bases). Trimming removed 4 bases at V and 9 bases at J, with 22 bases between. The length of the CDR3 is 15 residues. The V gene's germline CDR1 is GTSNPN and CDR2 SVGIG (reference sequence). In DNA form, the CDR3 reads TGTGCCTGGACTCCCGGGACTCACTCCGCCAGTGAGCAGTTCTTC. Its translation: CAWTPGTHSASEQFF.

The rearrangement uses TRBV19 and TRBJ2-1, with 7 bases matching TRBD2. The trim removed 3 bases at V and 4 bases at J, leaving 6 bases unmatched. The CDR3 length is 15 residues. CDR1 is LNHDA, CDR2 SQIVND, per germline (reference sequence). The CDR3 is CASSIVSGTYNEQFF. DNA for the CDR3: TGTGCCAGTAGTATCGTGAGCGGGACTTACAATGAGCAGTTCTTC.

The CDR3 DNA reads as TGTGCCAGCAGTTTCTCGCCAGGGGGTTATGAAAAACTGTTTTTT. As protein: CASSFSPGGYEKLFF. This chain links TRBV12-3 or TRBV12-4 with TRBJ1-4, with 7 bases that match TRBD1. The CDR3 runs to 15 residues. The V gene end was trimmed by 3 bases and the J gene end by 6 bases; junction bases not matched to a gene: 7.

This clonotype was seen a few times. The chain is built from TRBV10-2 and TRBJ2-5; tentatively, D is TRBD2 (5 bases). The CDR3 length is 12 residues. Germline CDR1 is WSHSY and CDR2 is SAAADI. The ends were cut back, 6 bases at V and 5 bases at J, with 10 bases in the middle. The CDR3 nucleotides are TGCGCCAGCAGCGGGGTAGTGGAGACCCAGTACTTC. This gives the protein CASSGVVETQYF.

This clonotype was observed a handful of times. The junction departs from the called germline gene at one end, perhaps through a read error. The J gene is TRBJ2-3, the V gene TRBV20-1; 10 bases are a match to TRBD2. Germline lookup yields CDR1 DFQATT and CDR2 SNEGSKA (reference sequence). There are 15 residues in the CDR3. CDR3 coding DNA: TGCAGTGCTAGGTGGGCTAGCGGGAGCGCAGATACACAGTATTTT. Its protein is CSARWASGSADTQYF.

This clonotype turned up a few times. This chain joins TRBV10-3 and TRBJ2-7; 7 positions match TRBD1. The germline V gene encodes CDR1 ENHRY and CDR2 SYGVKD. The CDR3 extends over 17 amino acids. V lost 2 bases, J lost 0 bases, and 10 bases stayed unmatched. Here the CDR3 reads CAISEPRTTGSSYEQYF. The CDR3 nucleotides read TGTGCCATCAGTGAGCCACGTACGACAGGGAGCTCCTACGAGCAGTACTTC.

This clonotype was recorded many times. The gene calls are TRBV12-3 or TRBV12-4 and TRBJ2-5; D uncertain. The CDR3 has 13 amino acids. Between the trimmed V and J ends, which lost 1 base and 4 bases, there was a span of 7 bases. CDR3 nucleotides: TGTGCCAGCAGTTTAGTGGTTGGAGAGACCCAGTACTTC. This codes for CASSLVVGETQYF.

The chain couples TRBV10-3 to TRBJ2-7; D unclear. This CDR3 is built from 15 residues. V lost 0 bases, J lost 1 base, and 10 bases lay in between. Looked up from germline, CDR1 is ENHRY and CDR2 is SYGVKD. The CDR3 DNA reads TGTGCCATCAGTGAGTCTTCGCGCCAATCCTACGAGCAGTACTTC. It specifies CAISESSRQSYEQYF.

This chain connects TRBV6-2 or TRBV6-3 to TRBJ2-7; 10 nucleotides align to TRBD2. Trimming at V came to 5 bases and at J to 4 bases, leaving 20 bases not matched to a gene. The germline V gene encodes CDR1 MNHEY and CDR2 SVGEGT. This CDR3 contains 19 residues. This CDR3 reads CASSRSGPVGLAGVYEQYF. CDR3 sequence (DNA): TGTGCCAGCAGTCGAAGCGGTCCGGTGGGGCTAGCGGGAGTGTACGAGCAGTACTTC.

This clonotype was picked up many times. The chain combines TRBV6-1 with TRBJ2-7; 8 positions match TRBD2. CDR1 and CDR2 from the germline V gene are MNHNS and SASEGT. The CDR3 spans 15 residues. V dropped 9 bases and J dropped 0; count of bases not matched to a gene: 10. The CDR3 here is CARPSGSPGSYEQYF. CDR3 bases: TGTGCCAGGCCGAGCGGGAGCCCAGGCTCCTACGAGCAGTACTTC.

The J gene is TRBJ2-3, the V gene TRBV19; D unclear. CDR3 length: 11 residues. V lost 7 bases and J 7 bases, leaving 9 bases between the germline ends. Per germline, CDR1 LNHDA and CDR2 SQIVND (reference sequence). In DNA, the CDR3 is TGTGCCAGTACTGGCACGCATACGCAGTATTTT. This codes for CASTGTHTQYF.

This clonotype appeared many times. CDR3 in amino acids: CASSPFGSTDTQYF. As DNA, the CDR3 is TGTGCCAGCAGCCCCTTTGGGAGCACAGATACGCAGTATTTT. The chain recombines TRBV12-3 or TRBV12-4 with TRBJ2-3, with D unclear. The CDR3 has 14 residues. V was shortened by 6 bases and J by 0 bases, with 10 bases between the two germline ends.

Concerning this clonotype itself: Given the absence of the conserved phenylalanine or tryptophan at the CDR3 end, a read error is likely. The CDR3 DNA follows: TGTGCCAGCAGTGTTGGCAATCAGCCCCAGCATCTT. This translates into CASSVGNQPQHL. The chain recombines TRBV13 with TRBJ1-5; D is ambiguous. The CDR3 extends over 12 amino acids. Germline V gene lookup returns CDR1 PRHDT and CDR2 FYEKMQ (reference sequence). Between the trimmed V and J ends, which lost 6 bases and 2 bases, there was a span of 5 bases.

The V and J genes are TRBV10-2 and TRBJ2-7; tentative D call: TRBD2 (6 bases). The germline gives CDR1 WSHSY, CDR2 SAAADI. The CDR3 contains 13 residues. V gave up 6 bases and J gave up 1 base, with 10 bases separating them. The chain's CDR3 is CASRPGGSYEQYF. CDR3 DNA sequence: TGCGCCAGCAGACCCGGGGGATCCTACGAGCAGTACTTC.

This clonotype was seen at least ten times. V is TRBV28 and J is TRBJ2-3; a possible D gene is TRBD2 (6 bases). V was clipped by 8 bases and J by 1 base, with 16 bases between them. Germline V gene sequence: CDR1 MDHEN, CDR2 SYDVKM. This CDR3 is built from 15 residues. In nucleotides, the CDR3 is TGTGCCAGCTCCTTGGTGGGGGAGGGCACAGATACGCAGTATTTT. Encoded protein: CASSLVGEGTDTQYF.

At least ten counts were recorded for this clonotype. The CDR3 coding sequence is TGTGCCAGCAGTCATGACAGCCGACCCTACAATGAGCAGTTCTTC. This codes for CASSHDSRPYNEQFF. The chain carries TRBV7-9 and TRBJ2-1; D is possibly TRBD1 (5 bases). Germline V lookup: CDR1 SEHNR, CDR2 FQNEAQ (reference sequence). The V end lost 6 bases, the J end lost 2 bases, and 14 bases lay between the germline ends. The CDR3 runs 15 residues.

This clonotype was observed a few times. In DNA, the CDR3 is TGTGCCAGCAGTTACTTTTCAGGGGTCACCGGGGAGCTGTTTTTT. It codes for CASSYFSGVTGELFF. This chain joins TRBV6-5 and TRBJ2-2; tentatively, D is TRBD1 (6 bases). This CDR3 spans 15 amino acids. Trimming left V 1 base short and J 4 bases short, with 10 bases between. From germline, CDR1 is MNHEY and CDR2 SVGAGI.

At least ten counts were recorded for this clonotype. The chain is built from TRBV20-1 and TRBJ2-7; 11 bases fit TRBD1. The V gene end was trimmed by 3 bases and the J gene end by 3 bases; junction bases not matched to a gene: 4. Germline V CDR1 and CDR2: DFQATT, SNEGSKA (reference sequence). This CDR3 spans 14 amino acids. CDR3 in DNA: TGCAGTGCTAGGTCGGGGACAGGGGGCTACGAGCAGTACTTC. Translated: CSARSGTGGYEQYF.

This clonotype was picked up many times. The chain carries TRBV10-3 and TRBJ2-7, with unresolved D. V was pared by 3 bases and J by 0 bases, with 12 bases between. Looked up from germline, CDR1 is ENHRY and CDR2 is SYGVKD. The CDR3 is 15 amino acids. The CDR3 nucleotides read TGTGCCATCAGTGATCCGAGTCCGGCCTCCTACGAGCAGTACTTC. Its protein is CAISDPSPASYEQYF.

The chain uses TRBV6-2 or TRBV6-3 and TRBJ2-1; D is unclear. Germline CDR1 is MNHEY and CDR2 is SVGEGT. With 0 bases removed from V and 8 bases from J, the gap between germline ends came to 14 bases. The CDR3 runs to 15 residues. The CDR3 is CASSYSIALIDEQFF. CDR3 sequence (DNA): TGTGCCAGCAGTTACTCGATAGCCCTGATAGATGAGCAGTTCTTC.

This clonotype was picked up many times. J is TRBJ2-1 and V is TRBV28, with D possibly called TRBD1 or TRBD2 (6 bases each). The V end was cut by 4 bases, the J end by 0 bases, with 13 bases between. The germline V gene has CDR1 MDHEN and CDR2 SYDVKM. The CDR3 covers 16 residues. CDR3 nucleotide sequence: TGTGCCAGCAGTTCCAGGGGACTGTACTCCTACAATGAGCAGTTCTTC. Its protein is CASSSRGLYSYNEQFF.

In this sample, this clonotype turned up many times. The chain has TRBV6-1 and TRBJ2-6, with 7 nucleotides matching TRBD1. The CDR3 consists of 18 residues. V shed 4 bases, J shed 0 bases, and the junction held 9 bases outside the gene matches. Germline V lookup: CDR1 MNHNS, CDR2 SASEGT. CDR3 DNA sequence: TGTGCCAGCAGTGGATCGGGACAGAAGAGCTCTGGGGCCAACGTCCTGACTTTC. It encodes CASSGSGQKSSGANVLTF.